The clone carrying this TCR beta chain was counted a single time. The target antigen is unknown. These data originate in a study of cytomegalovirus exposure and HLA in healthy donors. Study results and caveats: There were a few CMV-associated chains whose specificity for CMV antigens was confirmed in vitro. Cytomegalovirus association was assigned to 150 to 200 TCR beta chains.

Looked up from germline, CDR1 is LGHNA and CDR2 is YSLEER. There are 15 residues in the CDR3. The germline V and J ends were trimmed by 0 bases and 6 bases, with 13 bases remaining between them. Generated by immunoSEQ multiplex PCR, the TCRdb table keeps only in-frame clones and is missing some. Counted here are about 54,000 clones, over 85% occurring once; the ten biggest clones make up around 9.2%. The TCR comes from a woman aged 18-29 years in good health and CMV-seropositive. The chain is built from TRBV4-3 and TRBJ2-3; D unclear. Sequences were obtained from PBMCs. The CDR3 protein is CASSQDGPSSDTQYF. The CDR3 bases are TGCGCCAGCAGCCAAGACGGTCCTAGTTCGGATACGCAGTATTTT.